This record looks at one TCR beta chain sequence and its context. The antigen remains undetermined. Mismatch with germline at one junction end may stem from a read error. The sample belongs to a study of T cell repertoires in cytomegalovirus infection. For the study at large: Evidence of both CMV infection and a matching HLA type came from public TCR beta signatures. The study's findings and limits: Cumulative frequency of public TCR beta families picked out carriers of CMV plus the relevant HLA. The ex vivo response was dominated by HLA-C-restricted CMV-specific TCR beta clonotypes.

TCRdb reanalysed the reads using MiXCR and keeps one entry per CDR3 protein. The sample has fewer than 550,000 distinct CDR3 sequences; approximately 25% are singletons. The CDR3 runs 16 residues. Germline V gene data show CDR1 as SQVTM and CDR2 as ANQGSEA. The chain recombines TRBV29-1 with TRBJ1-1; D is possibly TRBD1 (5 bases). The receptor was derived from a human donor in good health (CMV status not recorded). Some clones in this sample may be carry-over from other donors' samples. The sample taken for sequencing was PBMCs. In DNA, the CDR3 is TGCAGCGTGTCCCCTCGGGGGGGACTCCAGAACGCTGAAGCTTTCTTT. It codes for CSVSPRGGLQNAEAFF.